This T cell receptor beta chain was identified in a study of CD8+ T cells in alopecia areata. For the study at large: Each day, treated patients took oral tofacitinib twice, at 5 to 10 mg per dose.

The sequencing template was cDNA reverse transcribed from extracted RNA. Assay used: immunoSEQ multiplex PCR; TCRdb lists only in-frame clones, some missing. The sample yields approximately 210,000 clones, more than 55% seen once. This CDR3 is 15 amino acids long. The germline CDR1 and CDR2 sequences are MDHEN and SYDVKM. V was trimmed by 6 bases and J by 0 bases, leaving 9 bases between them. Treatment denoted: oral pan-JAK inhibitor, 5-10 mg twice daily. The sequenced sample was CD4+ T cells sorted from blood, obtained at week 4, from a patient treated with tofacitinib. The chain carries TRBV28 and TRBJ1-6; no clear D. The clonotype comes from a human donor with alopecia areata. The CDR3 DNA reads TGTGCCAGCAGGCTCGGGTCCTCCTATAATTCACCCCTCCACTTT. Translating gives CASRLGSSYNSPLHF.